Presented here are 15 T cell receptor beta chains from one specimen sequenced in a study of cytotoxic CD8 clonotypes in ibrutinib-treated CLL. Sequenced by immunoSEQ multiplex PCR; TCRdb stores in-frame clones only, minus some. Among a few hundred thousand clones, 60% to 80% were seen once, and the ten largest hold roughly 6%. The sample was PBMCs, taken after 36 months of ibrutinib treatment. The origin of the receptors is a human donor with chronic lymphocytic leukemia.

The chain combines TRBV28 with TRBJ2-7; D uncertain. Germline CDR1 and CDR2: MDHEN and SYDVKM. CDR3 length: 12 residues. Trimming pared 6 bases from V and 2 bases from J, leaving 8 bases between. The CDR3: CASSSPAYEQYF. The CDR3 bases are TGTGCCAGCAGCTCCCCGGCCTACGAGCAGTACTTC.

This rearrangement joins TRBV11-3 to TRBJ2-1; tentatively, D is TRBD2 (6 bases). Between the trimmed V and J ends, which lost 3 bases and 6 bases, there was a span of 9 bases. CDR1 and CDR2 (germline): SGHNT, YENEEA. CDR3 length: 13 amino acids. CDR3 in amino acids: CASSLRGLNEQFF. DNA of the CDR3: TGTGCCAGCAGCTTGCGGGGTCTCAATGAGCAGTTCTTC.

The V call is TRBV10-1, the J call TRBJ2-3; D gene ambiguous. V was shortened by 0 bases and J by 2 bases, with 6 bases between the two germline ends. The CDR3 has 14 amino acids. Germline V gives CDR1 WNHNN, CDR2 SYGVQD (reference sequence). CDR3 sequence: CASSESSNTDTQYF. Written as DNA, the CDR3 is TGCGCCAGCAGTGAGTCAAGCAACACAGATACGCAGTATTTT.

The CDR3 loop is CASSLGGTSTDTQYF. DNA for the CDR3: TGTGCCAGCAGCTTAGGGGGGACTAGCACAGATACGCAGTATTTT. The gene calls are TRBV7-8 and TRBJ2-3, with a possible D match to TRBD2 (6 bases). There are 15 residues in the CDR3. CDR1 is SGHVS, CDR2 FQNEAQ, per germline. The ends were cut back, 1 base at V and 0 bases at J, with 8 bases in the middle.

The rearrangement uses TRBV18 and TRBJ1-2, with TRBD1 matching 10 bases. Germline V gene lookup returns CDR1 KGHSH and CDR2 LQKENI. The CDR3 runs to 13 residues. Trimming cost V 8 bases and J 8 bases; bases outside gene matches: 8. CDR3 amino acids: CASATGGSQGYTF. Here the CDR3 DNA reads TGTGCCAGCGCGACAGGGGGCTCTCAGGGCTACACCTTC.

This chain joins TRBV9 and TRBJ2-2; D is tentatively TRBD1 or TRBD2 (6 bases each). Germline V gene sequence: CDR1 SGDLS, CDR2 YYNGEE. The germline V and J ends were trimmed by 4 bases and 1 base, with 11 bases remaining between them. CDR3 length equals 15 residues. CDR3 DNA sequence: TGTGCCAGCAGCCCCCGGGGGCGGAACACCGGGGAGCTGTTTTTT. Translated: CASSPRGRNTGELFF.

This clone was detected only a few times. The chain links TRBV5-6 to TRBJ2-3; D possibly matches TRBD1 or TRBD2 (5 bases each). The germline gives CDR1 SGHDT, CDR2 YYEEEE. The CDR3 spans 15 residues. V was cut by 0 bases and J by 6 bases, with 14 bases left in between. The CDR3 region has the DNA TGTGCCAGCAGCTTGGCCGACGTAGGGGAGGATACGCAGTATTTT. This codes for CASSLADVGEDTQYF.

This clone was counted a few times. J is TRBJ1-2 and V is TRBV5-6, with D possibly being TRBD1 (5 bases). With 2 bases removed from V and 7 bases from J, the gap between germline ends came to 12 bases. The germline V gene has CDR1 SGHDT and CDR2 YYEEEE. This CDR3 is built from 13 residues. CDR3 DNA: TGTGCCAGCAGCTTCTCAGGGTACGGTGGCTACACCTTC. Residues: CASSFSGYGGYTF.

The V gene is TRBV28, the J gene TRBJ2-2; TRBD2 aligns across 8 bases. Looked up from germline, CDR1 is MDHEN and CDR2 is SYDVKM. This CDR3 contains 14 residues. Trimming at V came to 3 bases and at J to 6 bases, leaving 3 bases not matched to a gene. This CDR3 is CASSFGRASGELFF. DNA of the CDR3: TGTGCCAGCAGTTTCGGGAGGGCCTCCGGGGAGCTGTTTTTT.

The sample holds a few counts of this clone. Other DNA sequences from this sample encode an identical CDR3 as well. This chain links TRBV5-6 with TRBJ1-5; D gene uncertain. CDR1 is SGHDT and CDR2 is YYEEEE in the germline V gene. CDR3 length: 14 residues. V lost 2 bases and J 1 base, leaving 7 bases between the germline ends. The CDR3 loop reads CASSFRRSNQPQHF. CDR3 sequence (DNA): TGTGCCAGCAGCTTTCGGAGAAGCAATCAGCCCCAGCATTTT.

As regards this clone: The limits of the CDR3 on the DNA are not certain, so only TCRdb's listed CDR3 is given. The CDR3 sequence: CATSRVGQGTFF. The chain has TRBV15 and TRBJ2-1; no DNA check was done on the table's D call, TRBD1. Germline loops: CDR1 LNHNV, CDR2 YYDKDF (reference sequence). The CDR3 length equals 12 residues, ends included.

The chain links TRBV18 to TRBJ2-1, with D tentatively TRBD1 or TRBD2 (5 bases each). Trimming removed 2 bases from V and 2 bases from J, with 7 bases in between. The CDR3 covers 14 residues. The germline V gene has CDR1 KGHSH and CDR2 LQKENI. CDR3 region: CASSPGGPYNEQFF. The CDR3 DNA follows: TGTGCCAGCTCACCAGGGGGTCCCTACAATGAGCAGTTCTTC. Looking up the rest from reference TRBV18 and TRBJ2-1 gives the full variable domain: NAGVMQNPRHLVRRRGQEARLRCSPMKGHSHVYWYRQLPEEGLKFMVYLQKENIIDESGMPKERFSAEFPKEGPSILRIQQVVRGDSAAYFCASSPGGPYNEQFFGPGTRLTVL.

In its sample, this clone was seen a few times. The chain uses TRBV9 and TRBJ2-6; unclear D gene. Between the trimmed V and J ends, which lost 3 bases and 0 bases, there was a span of 7 bases. This CDR3 is 15 amino acids long. In germline, CDR1 is SGDLS, CDR2 YYNGEE. The CDR3 nucleotides read TGTGCCAGCAGCGGGGATGGCTCTGGGGCCAACGTCCTGACTTTC. This sequence encodes CASSGDGSGANVLTF.

The CDR3 nucleotides are TGTGCCAGCTCACCGGGAAAGGGCCCCCGTCGGGAGACCCAGTACTTC. Encoded protein: CASSPGKGPRRETQYF. This chain uses TRBV18 with TRBJ2-5; D ambiguous. Germline loops: CDR1 KGHSH, CDR2 LQKENI. This CDR3 has 16 residues. Trimming removed 3 bases from V and 5 bases from J, with 19 bases in between.

The gene calls are TRBV5-1 and TRBJ2-7, with a weak D call TRBD1 (6 bases). The CDR3 runs 16 residues. CDR1 is SGHRS and CDR2 is YFSETQ in the germline V gene. V was trimmed by 2 bases and J by 2 bases, leaving 17 bases between them. The CDR3 nucleotides read TGCGCCAGCAGCTTCCGGCAGGGGTCAATAACCTACGAGCAGTACTTC. Amino acids: CASSFRQGSITYEQYF.